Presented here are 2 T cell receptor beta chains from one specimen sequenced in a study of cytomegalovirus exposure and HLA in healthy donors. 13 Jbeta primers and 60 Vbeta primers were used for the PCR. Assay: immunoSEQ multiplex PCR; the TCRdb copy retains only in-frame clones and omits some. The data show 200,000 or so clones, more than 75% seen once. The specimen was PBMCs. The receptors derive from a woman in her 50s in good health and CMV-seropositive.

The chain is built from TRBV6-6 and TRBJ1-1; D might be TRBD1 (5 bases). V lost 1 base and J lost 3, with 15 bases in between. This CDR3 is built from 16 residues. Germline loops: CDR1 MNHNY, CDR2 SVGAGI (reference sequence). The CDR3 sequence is CASSYLDGGSHTEAFF. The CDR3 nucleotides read TGTGCCAGCAGTTACTTAGACGGGGGTTCGCACACTGAAGCTTTCTTT.

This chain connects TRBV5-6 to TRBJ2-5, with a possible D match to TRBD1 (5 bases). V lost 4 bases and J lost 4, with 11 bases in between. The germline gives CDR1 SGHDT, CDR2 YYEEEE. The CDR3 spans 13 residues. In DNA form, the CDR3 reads TGTGCCAGCAGCATGGGAAGGGGAGAGACCCAGTACTTC. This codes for CASSMGRGETQYF.